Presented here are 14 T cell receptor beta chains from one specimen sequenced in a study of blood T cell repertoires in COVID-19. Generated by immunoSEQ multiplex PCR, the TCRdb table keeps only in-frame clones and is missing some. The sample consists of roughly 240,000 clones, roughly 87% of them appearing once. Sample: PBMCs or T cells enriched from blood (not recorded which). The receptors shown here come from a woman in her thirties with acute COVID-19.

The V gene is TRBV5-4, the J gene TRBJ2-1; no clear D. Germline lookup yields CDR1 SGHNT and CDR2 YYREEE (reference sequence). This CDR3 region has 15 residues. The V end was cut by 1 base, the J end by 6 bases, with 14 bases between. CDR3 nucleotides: TGTGCCAGCAGCTTGTGGGCGCCAGAAATCAATGAGCAGTTCTTC. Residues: CASSLWAPEINEQFF. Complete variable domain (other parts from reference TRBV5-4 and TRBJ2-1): ETGVTQSPTHLIKTRGQQVTLRCSSQSGHNTVSWYQQALGQGPQFIFQYYREEENGRGNFPPRFSGLQFPNYSSELNVNALELDDSALYLCASSLWAPEINEQFFGPGTRLTVL.

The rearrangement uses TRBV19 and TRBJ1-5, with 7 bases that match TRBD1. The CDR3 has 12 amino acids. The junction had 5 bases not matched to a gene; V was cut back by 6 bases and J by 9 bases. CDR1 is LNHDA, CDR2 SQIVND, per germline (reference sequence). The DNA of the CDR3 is TGTGCCAGTAGACAGGGGTCGCGGCCCCAGCATTTT. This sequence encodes CASRQGSRPQHF.

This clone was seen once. CDR3 sequence: CSVEEGNSNYGYTF. In DNA, the CDR3 is TGCAGCGTTGAAGAGGGCAACTCTAACTATGGCTACACCTTC. The J gene is TRBJ1-2, the V gene TRBV29-1; D gene ambiguous. CDR3 length equals 14 residues. Germline V gene lookup returns CDR1 SQVTM and CDR2 ANQGSEA. V was shortened by 0 bases and J by 0 bases, with 8 bases between the two germline ends.

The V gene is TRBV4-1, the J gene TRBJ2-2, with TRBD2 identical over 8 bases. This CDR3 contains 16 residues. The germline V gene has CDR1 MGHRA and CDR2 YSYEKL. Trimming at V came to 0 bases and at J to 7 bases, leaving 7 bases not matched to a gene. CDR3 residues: CASSQEARLALGELFF. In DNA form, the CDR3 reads TGCGCCAGCAGCCAAGAGGCCCGACTAGCGCTCGGGGAGCTGTTTTTT.

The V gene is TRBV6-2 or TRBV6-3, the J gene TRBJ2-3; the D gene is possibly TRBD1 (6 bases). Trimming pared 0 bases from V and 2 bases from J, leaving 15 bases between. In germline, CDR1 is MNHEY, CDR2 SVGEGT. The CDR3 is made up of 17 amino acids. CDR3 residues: CASSYSGQGGPTDTQYF. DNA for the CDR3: TGTGCCAGCAGTTACTCAGGACAAGGGGGTCCCACAGATACGCAGTATTTT.

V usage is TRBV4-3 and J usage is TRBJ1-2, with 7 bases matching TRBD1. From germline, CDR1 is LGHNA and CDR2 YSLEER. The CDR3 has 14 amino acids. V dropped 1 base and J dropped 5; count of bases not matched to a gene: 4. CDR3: CASSQGGTAYGYTF. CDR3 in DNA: TGCGCCAGCAGCCAAGGCGGGACAGCATATGGCTACACCTTC.

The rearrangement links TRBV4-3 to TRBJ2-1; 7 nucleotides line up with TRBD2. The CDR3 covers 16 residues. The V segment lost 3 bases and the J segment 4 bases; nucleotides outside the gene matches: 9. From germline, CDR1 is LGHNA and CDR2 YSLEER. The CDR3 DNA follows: TGCGCCAGCAGCCAGACTAGCCTTCCTCAATACAATGAGCAGTTCTTC. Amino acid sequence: CASSQTSLPQYNEQFF.

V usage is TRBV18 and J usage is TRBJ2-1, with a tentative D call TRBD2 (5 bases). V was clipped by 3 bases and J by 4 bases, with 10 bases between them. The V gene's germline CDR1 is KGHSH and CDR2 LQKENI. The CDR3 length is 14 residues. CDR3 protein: CASSPQRGYNEQFF. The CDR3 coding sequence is TGTGCCAGCTCACCCCAACGAGGGTACAATGAGCAGTTCTTC.

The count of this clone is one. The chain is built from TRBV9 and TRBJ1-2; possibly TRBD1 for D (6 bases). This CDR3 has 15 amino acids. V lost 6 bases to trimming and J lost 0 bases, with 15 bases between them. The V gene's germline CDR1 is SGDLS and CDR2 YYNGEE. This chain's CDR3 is CASTRQAMTNYGYTF. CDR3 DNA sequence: TGTGCCAGCACGAGACAGGCGATGACTAACTATGGCTACACCTTC.

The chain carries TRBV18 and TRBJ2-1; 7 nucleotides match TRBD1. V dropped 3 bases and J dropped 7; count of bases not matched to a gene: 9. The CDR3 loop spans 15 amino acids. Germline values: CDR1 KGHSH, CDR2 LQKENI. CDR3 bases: TGTGCCAGCTCACCGAGGGACAGTCTTTGGAATGAGCAGTTCTTC. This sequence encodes CASSPRDSLWNEQFF.

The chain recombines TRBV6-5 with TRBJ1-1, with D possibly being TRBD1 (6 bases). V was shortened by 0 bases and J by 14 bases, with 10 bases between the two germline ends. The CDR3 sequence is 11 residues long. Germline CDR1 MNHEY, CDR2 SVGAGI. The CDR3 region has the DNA TGTGCCAGCAGTTACTCGAGGCAGGGGTTCTTT. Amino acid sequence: CASSYSRQGFF.

The CDR3 spells CASSLAGTGSSPLHF. The DNA for the CDR3 is TGTGCCAGCAGTTTAGCTGGGACAGGGAGTTCACCCCTCCACTTT. V usage is TRBV27 and J usage is TRBJ1-6; 9 bases match TRBD1. The V and J ends lost 2 bases and 9 bases, in that order; junction bases with no gene match: 5. The CDR3 runs 15 residues. The germline gives CDR1 MNHEY, CDR2 SMNVEV (reference sequence).

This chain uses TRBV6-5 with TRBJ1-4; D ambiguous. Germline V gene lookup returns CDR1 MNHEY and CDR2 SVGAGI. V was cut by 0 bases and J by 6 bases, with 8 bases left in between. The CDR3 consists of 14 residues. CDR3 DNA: TGTGCCAGCAGTTACTCGAGGGTAGATGAAAAACTGTTTTTT. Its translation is CASSYSRVDEKLFF.

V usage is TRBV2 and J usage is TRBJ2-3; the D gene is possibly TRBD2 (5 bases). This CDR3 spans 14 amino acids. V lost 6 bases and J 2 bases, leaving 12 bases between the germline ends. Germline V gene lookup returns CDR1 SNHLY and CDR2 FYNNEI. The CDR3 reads CASRTPRDTDTQYF. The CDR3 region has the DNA TGTGCCAGCAGGACCCCACGGGACACAGATACGCAGTATTTT.